This is a list of T cell receptor beta chains from one sample in a study of shared clonotypes between healthy human individuals. Only in-frame clones appear in the TCRdb table, and some are missing; sequencing was by immunoSEQ multiplex PCR. The sample holds approximately 940,000 clones, about 80% seen once. The sequencing sample was made of memory CD4+ T cells sorted from blood. Receptors were obtained from a man aged 18 to 30 in good health. Both conserved end residues are part of each CDR3. Each record gives: CDR3 protein, CDR3 DNA, D gene, clone size, J gene, V gene. The D gene is left open where the match is weak. Rows give clone size only sometimes, using once, few, many, or a class for an expanded clone.

CATSRASGSNSEQYF | TGTGCCACCAGCAGAGCTAGCGGGAGTAACTCCGAGCAGTACTTC | TRBD2 | . | TRBJ2-7 | TRBV15
CASRASFGYTF | TGTGCCAGCAGGGCGTCGTTCGGCTACACCTTC | . | . | TRBJ1-2 | TRBV7-9
CASSLAAGTYEQYF | TGTGCCAGTAGTCTAGCGGCAGGAACCTACGAGCAGTACTTC | TRBD2 | . | TRBJ2-7 | TRBV19
CASSSGGGNTEAFF | TGCGCCAGCAGCTCGGGCGGGGGAAACACTGAAGCTTTCTTT | . | once | TRBJ1-1 | TRBV5-1
CASTTVGEQYF | TGTGCCAGCACCACCGTGGGGGAGCAGTACTTC | . | few | TRBJ2-7 | TRBV2
CASGSGRGLGVRPQHF | TGTGCTAGTGGTTCAGGCAGGGGCTTAGGAGTCCGGCCCCAGCATTTT | . | . | TRBJ1-5 | TRBV12-5
CASSQTQGYEQYF | TGTGCCAGCAGCCAAACCCAGGGCTACGAGCAGTACTTC | . | . | TRBJ2-7 | TRBV4-2
CASTPGLDRPNEQFF | TGTGCCAGCACCCCGGGACTAGACAGGCCCAATGAGCAGTTCTTC | TRBD2 | once | TRBJ2-1 | TRBV6-5
CASSLIGVGELFF | TGTGCCAGCAGCTTAATCGGCGTCGGGGAGCTGTTTTTT | . | . | TRBJ2-2 | TRBV7-3
CASTPGHQENIQYF | TGTGCCAGCACCCCGGGTCATCAGGAAAACATTCAGTACTTC | . | . | TRBJ2-4 | TRBV7-2
CASRLGQGPPSSNQPQHF | TGTGCCAGCAGACTGGGACAGGGGCCCCCCTCTAGCAATCAGCCCCAGCATTTT | TRBD1 | . | TRBJ1-5 | TRBV2
CASSLIGQGTETQYF | TGCGCCAGCAGCCTGATAGGACAGGGCACGGAGACCCAGTACTTC | TRBD1 | few | TRBJ2-5 | TRBV4-1